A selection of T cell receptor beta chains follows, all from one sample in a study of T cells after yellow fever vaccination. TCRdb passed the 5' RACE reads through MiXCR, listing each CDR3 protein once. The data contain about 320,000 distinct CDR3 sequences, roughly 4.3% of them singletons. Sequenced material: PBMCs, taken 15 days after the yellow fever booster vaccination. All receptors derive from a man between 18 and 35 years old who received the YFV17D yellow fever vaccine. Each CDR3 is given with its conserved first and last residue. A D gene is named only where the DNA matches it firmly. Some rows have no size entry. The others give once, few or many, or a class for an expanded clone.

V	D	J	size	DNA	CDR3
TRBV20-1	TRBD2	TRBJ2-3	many	TGCAGTGCTACAGGACTAGCGGGGGACCCAGATACGCAGTATTTT	CSATGLAGDPDTQYF
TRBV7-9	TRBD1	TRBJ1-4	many	TGTGCCAGCAGCGTCGGGACAGATGAAAAACTGTTTTTT	CASSVGTDEKLFF
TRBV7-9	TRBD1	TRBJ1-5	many	TGTGCCAGCAGCCGGGACAGGGATCAGCCCCAGCATTTT	CASSRDRDQPQHF
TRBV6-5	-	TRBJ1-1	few	TGTGCCAGCAGTTACATAAGGAACACTGAAGCTTTCTTT	CASSYIRNTEAFF
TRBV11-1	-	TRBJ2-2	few	TGTGCCAGCAGCTCATCGGCGGGATTGATGAGTTCGGCCGGGGAGCTGTTTTTT	CASSSSAGLMSSAGELFF
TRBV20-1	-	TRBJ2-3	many	TGCAGTGCTAGTCGCCTTATCTGGGGTACAGATACGCAGTATTTT	CSASRLIWGTDTQYF
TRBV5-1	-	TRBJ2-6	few	TGCGCCAGCAGCTTAAGACAGGCGGGGGCCAACGTCCTGACTTTC	CASSLRQAGANVLTF
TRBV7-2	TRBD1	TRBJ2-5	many	TGTGCCAGCAGCTGGGGGGACAGGGGGATTGAGACCCAGTACTTC	CASSWGDRGIETQYF
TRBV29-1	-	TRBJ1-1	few	TGCAGCTCATCAGACCGCTTGGAGGGTGAAGCTTTCTTT	CSSSDRLEGEAFF
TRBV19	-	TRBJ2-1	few	TGTGCCAGTAGCACGCTGGGGAATGAGCAGTTCTTC	CASSTLGNEQFF
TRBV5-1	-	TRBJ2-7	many	TGCGCCAGCAGCTGGCAAGGACAGCAAACCTACGAGCAGTACTTC	CASSWQGQQTYEQYF
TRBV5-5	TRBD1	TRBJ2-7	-	TGTGCCAGCAGTTCTCATGAGGGACAGGGGGCAGAAGAGCAGTACTTC	CASSSHEGQGAEEQYF
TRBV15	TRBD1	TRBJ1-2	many	TGTGCCACCAGCAGAGGGACAGGGGACTATGGCTACACCTTC	CATSRGTGDYGYTF
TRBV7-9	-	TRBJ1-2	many	TGTGCCAGCACGTCGTGGCAGGACGATGCCTATGGCTACACCTTC	CASTSWQDDAYGYTF
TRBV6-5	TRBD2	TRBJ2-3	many	TGTGCCAGCAGGCTCTCCTGGACTAGCGGGACAGATACGCAGTATTTT	CASRLSWTSGTDTQYF
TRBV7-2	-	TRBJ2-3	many	TGTGCCAGCAGCTTAGACAGGCTAGGGGATACGCAGTATTTT	CASSLDRLGDTQYF
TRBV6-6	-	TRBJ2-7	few	TGTGCCAGCTGGTCGGGGGGCCCCTCCTACGAGCAGTACTTC	CASWSGGPSYEQYF
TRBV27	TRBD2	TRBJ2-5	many	TGTGCCAGCAGTCCGCTAGCGGGGGGGCCTGAGACCCAGTACTTC	CASSPLAGGPETQYF
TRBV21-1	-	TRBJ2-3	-	TGTGCCAGCAGCAAGGTGTCAGATACGCAGTATTTT	CASSKVSDTQYF
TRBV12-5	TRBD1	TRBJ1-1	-	TGTGCTAGTGGTTCGGGACAGGGGGACACTGAAGCTTTCTTT	CASGSGQGDTEAFF
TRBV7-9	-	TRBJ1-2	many	TGTGCCAGCAGCAGGACCGGCCTCTATGGCTACACCTTC	CASSRTGLYGYTF
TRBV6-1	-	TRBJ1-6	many	TGTGCCAGCAGTGAAAGGCACGGGAATTCACCCCTCCACTTT	CASSERHGNSPLHF
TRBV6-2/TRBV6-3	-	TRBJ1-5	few	TGTGCCAGCGCTTACAGGGTAACCGGTCAGCCCCAGCATTTT	CASAYRVTGQPQHF
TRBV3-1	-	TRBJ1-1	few	TGTGCCAGCAGCCGTGGGGACAAGTACACTGAAGCTTTCTTT	CASSRGDKYTEAFF
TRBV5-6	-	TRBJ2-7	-	TGTGCCAGCAGCTGGTACAGGACAGACGCCTACGAGCAGTACTTC	CASSWYRTDAYEQYF
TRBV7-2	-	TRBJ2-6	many	TGTGCCAGCAGCTTAATGCAGGCAACCTCTGGGGCCAACGTCCTGACTTTC	CASSLMQATSGANVLTF
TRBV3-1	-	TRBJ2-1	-	TGTGCCAGCAGCCAATTTCAGGGATACAATGAGCAGTTCTTC	CASSQFQGYNEQFF
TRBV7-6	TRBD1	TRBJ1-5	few	TGTGCCAGCAGCCGACAGGGGGGTATTAGCAATCAGCCCCAGCATTTT	CASSRQGGISNQPQHF
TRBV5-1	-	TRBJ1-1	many	TGCGCCAGCAGCGCGAACCTTGAGACGGAAGCTTTCTTT	CASSANLETEAFF
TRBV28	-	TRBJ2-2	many	TGTGCCAGCAGGGCCGAGCGGACCGGGGAGCTGTTTTTT	CASRAERTGELFF
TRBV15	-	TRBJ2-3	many	TGTGCCACCAAAAGAGGACGCACAGATACGCAGTATTTT	CATKRGRTDTQYF
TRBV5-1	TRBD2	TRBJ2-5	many	TGCGCCAGCAGCCAAACTAGCGGGGGCGAGACCCAGTACTTC	CASSQTSGGETQYF
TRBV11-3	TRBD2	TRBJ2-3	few	TGTGCCAGCAGCCGAGGGACTAGCGGGGGGCCAGATACGCAGTATTTT	CASSRGTSGGPDTQYF
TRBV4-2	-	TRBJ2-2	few	TGTGCCAGCAGCCAAGGGGATTGGGACACCGGGGAGCTGTTTTTT	CASSQGDWDTGELFF
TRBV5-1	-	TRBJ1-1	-	TGCGCCAGCAGCTTGTTTGGGCCCACTGAAGCTTTCTTT	CASSLFGPTEAFF
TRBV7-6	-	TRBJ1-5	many	TGTGCCAGCAGCTTAGGTGAGGGACAAGGTCAGCCCCAGCATTTT	CASSLGEGQGQPQHF
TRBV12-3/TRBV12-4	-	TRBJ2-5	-	TGTGCCAGCAGGGAAACAGAGGAGGAGACCCAGTACTTC	CASRETEEETQYF
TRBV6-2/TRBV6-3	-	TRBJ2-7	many	TGTGCCAGCACTCCCTCTCCAGGACACCTACTCGACCCTTACGAGCAGTACTTC	CASTPSPGHLLDPYEQYF
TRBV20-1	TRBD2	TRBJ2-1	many	TGCAGTGCGGAGGCGGGGGGTGGGGACTCCTACAATGAGCAGTTCTTC	CSAEAGGGDSYNEQFF
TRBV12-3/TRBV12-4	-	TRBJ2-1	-	TGTGCCAGCAGTGCGGACAGCGTCAACAATGAGCAGTTCTTC	CASSADSVNNEQFF
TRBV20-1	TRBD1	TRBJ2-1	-	TGCAGTGCTAGAGACGGACAGGGGGAATATGAGCAGTTCTTC	CSARDGQGEYEQFF
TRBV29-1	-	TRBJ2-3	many	TGCAGCGTTGATCCAGCTAGCACAGATACGCAGTATTTT	CSVDPASTDTQYF
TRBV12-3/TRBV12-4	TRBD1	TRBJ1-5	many	TGTGCCAGCAGTTACCCGGGACAGGGGGGTCAGCCCCAGCATTTT	CASSYPGQGGQPQHF
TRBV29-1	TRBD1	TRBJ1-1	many	TGCAGCGTTGGGTCAGGGGGAGTTGAAGCTTTCTTT	CSVGSGGVEAFF
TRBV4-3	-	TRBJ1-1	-	TGCGCCAGCAGCCAAGGAGGAGGGGGACAATTGAACACTGAAGCTTTCTTT	CASSQGGGGQLNTEAFF
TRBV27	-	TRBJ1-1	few	TGTGCCAGCACTGAGTCGGGGAACACTGAAGCTTTCTTT	CASTESGNTEAFF
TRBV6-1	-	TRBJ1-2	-	TGTGCCAGCAGTGAAGGGGAGGAGTACTATGGCTACACCTTC	CASSEGEEYYGYTF
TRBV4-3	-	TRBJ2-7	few	TGCGCCAGCAGCTCCAAGGGGAACAGGGACGAGCAGTACTTC	CASSSKGNRDEQYF
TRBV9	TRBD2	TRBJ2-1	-	TGTGCCAGCAGCGTAGCTGGCGGGGGGGGGAACAATGAGCAGTTCTTC	CASSVAGGGGNNEQFF
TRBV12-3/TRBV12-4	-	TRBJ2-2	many	TGTGCCAGCACCATAAACACCGGGGAGCTGTTTTTT	CASTINTGELFF
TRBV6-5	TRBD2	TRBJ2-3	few	TGTGCCAGCAGTTACTCGTCATCTAGCGGGGGGGCTGGCACGCAGTATTTT	CASSYSSSSGGAGTQYF
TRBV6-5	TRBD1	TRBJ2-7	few	TGTGCCAGCAGTCACTTGGCCGGGACAGGTCTCTACGAGCAGTACTTC	CASSHLAGTGLYEQYF
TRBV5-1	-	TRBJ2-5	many	TGCGCCAGCAGCTTGACAGAGTACCAAGAGACCCAGTACTTC	CASSLTEYQETQYF
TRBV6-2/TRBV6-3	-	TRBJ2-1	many	TGTGCCAGCAGTCATAGTAATGAGCAGTTCTTC	CASSHSNEQFF
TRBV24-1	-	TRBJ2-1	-	TGTGCCACCAGTGATTCACTTCGTAGGGACAATGAGCAGTTCTTC	CATSDSLRRDNEQFF
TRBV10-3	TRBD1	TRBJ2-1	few	TGTGCCCTGAGGACAGGGGGCAATGAGCAGTTCTTC	CALRTGGNEQFF